The rows below give T cell receptor beta chains drawn from one sample of a study of early T cells in non-severe SARS-CoV-2 infection. In TCRdb, the 5' RACE reads were re-called with MiXCR into one record per CDR3 protein. The table includes 27,000 or so distinct CDR3 sequences, around 4.6% detected once. Source material: whole blood. The receptors were sampled from an adult who was a healthcare worker with PCR-confirmed SARS-CoV-2 infection or an uninfected control (not recorded which). Both conserved end residues are part of each CDR3. D genes are given only for firm matches. Some rows have no size entry. The others give once, few or many, or a class for an expanded clone.

D gene: TRBD2
clone size: many
V gene: TRBV3-1
J gene: TRBJ2-1
CDR3 DNA: TGTGCCAGCAGCCAACATACTAGGGAGGGTGAGCAGTTCTTC
CDR3 protein: CASSQHTREGEQFF

D gene: TRBD1
clone size: few
V gene: TRBV7-9
J gene: TRBJ2-7
CDR3 DNA: TGTGCCAGCAGCCCTCGACAGGGGATCTACGAGCAGTACTTC
CDR3 protein: CASSPRQGIYEQYF

D gene: TRBD1
clone size: many
V gene: TRBV7-2
J gene: TRBJ1-1
CDR3 DNA: TGTGCCAGCAGCTTAGTACAGGGGGCATACACTGAAGCTTTCTTT
CDR3 protein: CASSLVQGAYTEAFF

D gene: -
clone size: few
V gene: TRBV7-2
J gene: TRBJ2-5
CDR3 DNA: TGTGCCAGCAGCTTAGTCGGAGGCAATCAAGAGACCCAGTACTTC
CDR3 protein: CASSLVGGNQETQYF

D gene: TRBD2
clone size: many
V gene: TRBV18
J gene: TRBJ2-3
CDR3 DNA: TGTGCCAGCTCACCACAGAGACTAGCGGGTAGCACAGATACGCAGTATTTT
CDR3 protein: CASSPQRLAGSTDTQYF

D gene: -
clone size: many
V gene: TRBV18
J gene: TRBJ2-5
CDR3 DNA: TGTGCCAGCTCACCAAATCCAGTTCAAGAGACCCAGTACTTC
CDR3 protein: CASSPNPVQETQYF

D gene: TRBD2
clone size: many
V gene: TRBV5-5
J gene: TRBJ2-5
CDR3 DNA: TGTGCCAGCAGCTTGGTACCAGCGGGAGGACAAGAGACCCAGTACTTC
CDR3 protein: CASSLVPAGGQETQYF

D gene: TRBD1
clone size: -
V gene: TRBV13
J gene: TRBJ2-5
CDR3 DNA: TGTGCCAGCAGCTTGGGACAGGGCTCGTATGAGACCCAGTACTTC
CDR3 protein: CASSLGQGSYETQYF

D gene: TRBD2
clone size: many
V gene: TRBV5-1
J gene: TRBJ2-1
CDR3 DNA: TGCGCCAGCAGCTTGGCCGGGCTAGCGGGCAATGAGCAGTTCTTC
CDR3 protein: CASSLAGLAGNEQFF

D gene: TRBD2
clone size: medium-sized
V gene: TRBV20-1
J gene: TRBJ2-3
CDR3 DNA: TGCAGTGCTAGAGATTTGGCGGGAGGGCCGAGCACAGATACGCAGTATTTT
CDR3 protein: CSARDLAGGPSTDTQYF

D gene: TRBD2
clone size: -
V gene: TRBV9
J gene: TRBJ2-3
CDR3 DNA: TGTGCCAGCAGCGCCAACGGGAGGGGCCCAGATACGCAGTATTTT
CDR3 protein: CASSANGRGPDTQYF

D gene: TRBD2
clone size: many
V gene: TRBV14
J gene: TRBJ2-3
CDR3 DNA: TGTGCCAGCAGCCAAGATCGGCGGCTAGCGGGAGCTCCTGGCACAGATACGCAGTATTTT
CDR3 protein: CASSQDRRLAGAPGTDTQYF

D gene: TRBD2
clone size: many
V gene: TRBV29-1
J gene: TRBJ2-7
CDR3 DNA: TGCAGCGTTGAGGGAATAGCGGGTCCCCACGAGCAGTACTTC
CDR3 protein: CSVEGIAGPHEQYF

D gene: -
clone size: many
V gene: TRBV29-1
J gene: TRBJ1-1
CDR3 DNA: TGCAGCGCCCCAAACAACAGGGACACTGAAGCTTTCTTT
CDR3 protein: CSAPNNRDTEAFF

D gene: TRBD1
clone size: many
V gene: TRBV10-3
J gene: TRBJ1-2
CDR3 DNA: TGTGCCATCAGTGAGGAGGCAGGGGGGCGCGATGGCTACACCTTC
CDR3 protein: CAISEEAGGRDGYTF

D gene: -
clone size: many
V gene: TRBV6-2/TRBV6-3
J gene: TRBJ2-2
CDR3 DNA: TGTGCCAGCAGTTACGACACCGGGGAGCTGTTTTTT
CDR3 protein: CASSYDTGELFF

D gene: -
clone size: many
V gene: TRBV6-2/TRBV6-3
J gene: TRBJ1-1
CDR3 DNA: TGTGCCAGCAGTTACTCGACGAATGAAGCTTTCTTT
CDR3 protein: CASSYSTNEAFF

D gene: -
clone size: -
V gene: TRBV9
J gene: TRBJ2-1
CDR3 DNA: TGTGCCAGCAGCGTAGGGGGGGTCCTGAGGAATGAGCAGTTCTTC
CDR3 protein: CASSVGGVLRNEQFF

D gene: TRBD1
clone size: many
V gene: TRBV29-1
J gene: TRBJ2-1
CDR3 DNA: TGCAGCGTTCCTAATGTCCCGGGGACAGGGGAAGTTTGGCAGTTCTTC
CDR3 protein: CSVPNVPGTGEVWQFF

D gene: -
clone size: many
V gene: TRBV10-3
J gene: TRBJ1-3
CDR3 DNA: TGTGCCATCAGGGGCTCTGGAAACACCATATATTTT
CDR3 protein: CAIRGSGNTIYF

D gene: TRBD2
clone size: -
V gene: TRBV5-5
J gene: TRBJ2-7
CDR3 DNA: TGTGCCAGCAGCTCGGGGGGGACAAACCCCTACGAGCAGTACTTC
CDR3 protein: CASSSGGTNPYEQYF

D gene: -
clone size: many
V gene: TRBV24-1
J gene: TRBJ2-1
CDR3 DNA: TGTGCCACCAGTGATATTAACAACAATGAGCAGTTCTTC
CDR3 protein: CATSDINNNEQFF

D gene: -
clone size: many
V gene: TRBV7-2
J gene: TRBJ2-1
CDR3 DNA: TGTGCCAGCAGCTACCAGGGGATCGGTAACAATGAGCAGTTCTTC
CDR3 protein: CASSYQGIGNNEQFF

D gene: -
clone size: many
V gene: TRBV6-2/TRBV6-3
J gene: TRBJ1-1
CDR3 DNA: TGTGCCAGCACTACCGGGCAGCTGAACACTGAAGCTTTCTTT
CDR3 protein: CASTTGQLNTEAFF

D gene: TRBD2
clone size: many
V gene: TRBV19
J gene: TRBJ2-1
CDR3 DNA: TGTGCCAGTAGTTCACCGGGACTAGCGGGAGGCTACAATGAGCAGTTCTTC
CDR3 protein: CASSSPGLAGGYNEQFF

D gene: TRBD1
clone size: medium-sized
V gene: TRBV20-1
J gene: TRBJ2-5
CDR3 DNA: TGCAGTGCTAGATCGGGACAGGGGATAGAGACCCAGTACTTC
CDR3 protein: CSARSGQGIETQYF

D gene: -
clone size: many
V gene: TRBV4-3
J gene: TRBJ2-2
CDR3 DNA: TGCGCCAGCAGCCAAGTCCCGAGTCTGAGAGGCACCGGGGAGCTGTTTTTT
CDR3 protein: CASSQVPSLRGTGELFF

D gene: TRBD2
clone size: few
V gene: TRBV10-3
J gene: TRBJ2-1
CDR3 DNA: TGTGCCATCAGTTTAGCGGGAGAATCCTACAATGAGCAGTTCTTC
CDR3 protein: CAISLAGESYNEQFF

D gene: -
clone size: many
V gene: TRBV28
J gene: TRBJ2-3
CDR3 DNA: TGTGCCAGCAGTTCCCCCGTCCTGGGCGCAGATACGCAGTATTTT
CDR3 protein: CASSSPVLGADTQYF

D gene: -
clone size: many
V gene: TRBV11-3
J gene: TRBJ1-1
CDR3 DNA: TGTGCCAGCAGCTTAACCCTGTACACTGAAGCTTTCTTT
CDR3 protein: CASSLTLYTEAFF

D gene: -
clone size: few
V gene: TRBV10-2
J gene: TRBJ2-6
CDR3 DNA: TGCGCCAGCAGTGACATCTCTGGGGCCAACGTCCTGACTTTC
CDR3 protein: CASSDISGANVLTF

D gene: -
clone size: many
V gene: TRBV5-1
J gene: TRBJ2-7
CDR3 DNA: TGCGCCAGCAGCTTGAGGCCATCAGGGGCGCCCTACGAGCAGTACTTC
CDR3 protein: CASSLRPSGAPYEQYF

D gene: -
clone size: many
V gene: TRBV10-3
J gene: TRBJ2-3
CDR3 DNA: TGTGCCATCAGTGCGACTAGGGATACGCAGTATTTT
CDR3 protein: CAISATRDTQYF

D gene: TRBD1
clone size: many
V gene: TRBV5-6
J gene: TRBJ2-7
CDR3 DNA: TGTGCCAGCAGCTTCGGACAGGCTTCCAGTCAGCTCTACGAGCAGTACTTC
CDR3 protein: CASSFGQASSQLYEQYF

D gene: TRBD1
clone size: many
V gene: TRBV12-3/TRBV12-4
J gene: TRBJ2-5
CDR3 DNA: TGTGCCAGCACCTTGCGGGGCAGGGGGCGCGTGACCCAGTACTTC
CDR3 protein: CASTLRGRGRVTQYF

D gene: TRBD1
clone size: many
V gene: TRBV5-8
J gene: TRBJ1-5
CDR3 DNA: TGTGCCAGCGAGCTAAACACAGGGGACTATAGCAATCAGCCCCAGCATTTT
CDR3 protein: CASELNTGDYSNQPQHF

D gene: -
clone size: many
V gene: TRBV18
J gene: TRBJ1-5
CDR3 DNA: TGTGCCAGCTCACCAGATGGCAATCAGCCCCAGCATTTT
CDR3 protein: CASSPDGNQPQHF

D gene: TRBD2
clone size: many
V gene: TRBV7-9
J gene: TRBJ2-2
CDR3 DNA: TGTGCCAGCAGCTTTTTGTTAGCGGGAGAACCCGGGGAGCTGTTTTTT
CDR3 protein: CASSFLLAGEPGELFF

D gene: -
clone size: many
V gene: TRBV6-1
J gene: TRBJ2-1
CDR3 DNA: TGTGCCAGCAGTGAAGGGGGAAGCGCGGATGAGCAGTTCTTC
CDR3 protein: CASSEGGSADEQFF

D gene: TRBD1
clone size: many
V gene: TRBV25-1
J gene: TRBJ2-7
CDR3 DNA: TGTGCCAGCACCCCATCCCTCGGGACAGGGAATGAAGAGCAGTACTTC
CDR3 protein: CASTPSLGTGNEEQYF

D gene: -
clone size: many
V gene: TRBV7-2
J gene: TRBJ1-3
CDR3 DNA: TGTGCCAGCAGCTTAGACGGATACTCTGGAAACACCATATATTTT
CDR3 protein: CASSLDGYSGNTIYF

D gene: -
clone size: medium-sized
V gene: TRBV7-2
J gene: TRBJ2-1
CDR3 DNA: TGTGCCAGCAGCCGCCGGGACAATGAGCAGTTCTTC
CDR3 protein: CASSRRDNEQFF

D gene: TRBD2
clone size: many
V gene: TRBV7-2
J gene: TRBJ2-1
CDR3 DNA: TGTGCCAGCAGCTTAAACGTTGGACTAGCCGTTAATGAGCAGTTCTTC
CDR3 protein: CASSLNVGLAVNEQFF

D gene: TRBD1
clone size: many
V gene: TRBV6-5
J gene: TRBJ1-3
CDR3 DNA: TGTGCCAGCAGTTACCGGCCAGGGGGCTACTCTGGAAACACCATATATTTT
CDR3 protein: CASSYRPGGYSGNTIYF

D gene: -
clone size: many
V gene: TRBV12-3/TRBV12-4
J gene: TRBJ1-6
CDR3 DNA: TGTGCCAGCAGTCCGACAGACACCTATAATTCACCCCTCCACTTT
CDR3 protein: CASSPTDTYNSPLHF

D gene: TRBD2
clone size: many
V gene: TRBV19
J gene: TRBJ2-5
CDR3 DNA: TGTGCCAGTAAGACTAGCGGCCAAGAGACCCAGTACTTC
CDR3 protein: CASKTSGQETQYF

D gene: -
clone size: many
V gene: TRBV28
J gene: TRBJ1-1
CDR3 DNA: TGTGCCAGCAGTTTATGGGAGGTGAACACTGAAGCTTTCTTT
CDR3 protein: CASSLWEVNTEAFF

D gene: TRBD1
clone size: many
V gene: TRBV4-3
J gene: TRBJ2-2
CDR3 DNA: TGCGCCAGCAGCCAAGGACAGGGCGGGGAGCTGTTTTTT
CDR3 protein: CASSQGQGGELFF

D gene: -
clone size: many
V gene: TRBV12-3/TRBV12-4
J gene: TRBJ1-4
CDR3 DNA: TGTGCCAGCAGTTTAGCGGGCGGGAGACGGAATGAAAAACTGTTTTTT
CDR3 protein: CASSLAGGRRNEKLFF

D gene: -
clone size: few
V gene: TRBV9
J gene: TRBJ2-1
CDR3 DNA: TGTGCCAGCAGCGTAGACATATACAATGAGCAGTTCTTC
CDR3 protein: CASSVDIYNEQFF

D gene: TRBD2
clone size: few
V gene: TRBV20-1
J gene: TRBJ2-3
CDR3 DNA: TGCAGTGCTAGCGGACTAGCGGCCACCACAGATACGCAGTATTTT
CDR3 protein: CSASGLAATTDTQYF